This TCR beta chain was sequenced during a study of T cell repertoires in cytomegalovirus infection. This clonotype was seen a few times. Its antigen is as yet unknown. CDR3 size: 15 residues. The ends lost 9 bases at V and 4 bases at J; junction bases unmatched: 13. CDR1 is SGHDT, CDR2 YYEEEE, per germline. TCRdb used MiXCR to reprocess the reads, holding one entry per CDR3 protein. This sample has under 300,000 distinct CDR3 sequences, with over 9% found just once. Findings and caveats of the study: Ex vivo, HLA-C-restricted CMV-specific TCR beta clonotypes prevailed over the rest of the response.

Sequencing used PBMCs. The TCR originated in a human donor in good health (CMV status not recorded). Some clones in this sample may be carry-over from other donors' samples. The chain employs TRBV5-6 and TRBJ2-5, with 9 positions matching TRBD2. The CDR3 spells CATDRGGGAVETQYF. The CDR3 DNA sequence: TGTGCCACTGATCGCGGCGGGGGGGCCGTAGAGACCCAGTACTTC.